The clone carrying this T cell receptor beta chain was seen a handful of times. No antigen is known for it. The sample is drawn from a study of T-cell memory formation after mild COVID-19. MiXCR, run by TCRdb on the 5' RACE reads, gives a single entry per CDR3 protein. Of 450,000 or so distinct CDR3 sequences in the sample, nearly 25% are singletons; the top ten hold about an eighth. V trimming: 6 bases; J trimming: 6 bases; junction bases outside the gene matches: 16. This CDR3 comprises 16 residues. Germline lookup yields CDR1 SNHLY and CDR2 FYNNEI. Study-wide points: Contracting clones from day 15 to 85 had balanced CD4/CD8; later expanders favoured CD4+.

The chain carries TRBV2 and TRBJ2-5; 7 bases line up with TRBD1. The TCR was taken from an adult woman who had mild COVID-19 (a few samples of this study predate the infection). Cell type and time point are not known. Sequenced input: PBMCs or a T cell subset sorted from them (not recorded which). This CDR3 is CASRLVRDSNVKTQYF. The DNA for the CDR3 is TGTGCCAGCAGGCTCGTCCGGGACAGTAACGTTAAGACCCAGTACTTC.